A selection of T cell receptor beta chains follows, all from one sample in a study of cytomegalovirus exposure and HLA in healthy donors. Sequencing was performed with immunoSEQ multiplex PCR; in TCRdb, only in-frame clones are kept and a portion is missing. The table lists about 43,000 clones, more than 85% of them singletons. Sequencing input: PBMCs. The origin of the receptors is a young man in good health and CMV-seronegative. Each CDR3 is given with its conserved first and last residue. A D gene is named only where the DNA matches it firmly. Only some rows state a clone size, as once, few, many or a class for expanded clones.

>TRBD1|TRBJ1-6|-|TRBV5-1
CASSLGDRLNSPLHF
TGCGCCAGCAGCTTGGGGGACAGGCTGAATTCACCCCTCCACTTT
>-|TRBJ2-7|-|TRBV7-2
CASSLEWKQYF
TGTGCCAGCAGCTTGGAGTGGAAGCAGTACTTC
>-|TRBJ1-2|-|TRBV6-5
CASSFVDPQRGYTF
TGTGCCAGCAGTTTTGTTGACCCCCAGCGGGGCTACACCTTC
>-|TRBJ1-3|-|TRBV28
CASSLWGRASGNTIYF
TGTGCCAGCAGTTTATGGGGCAGGGCGTCTGGAAACACCATATATTTT
>TRBD2|TRBJ2-1|-|TRBV7-8
CASSSERGGRNEQFF
TGTGCCAGCAGCTCAGAGCGGGGGGGCCGAAATGAGCAGTTCTTC
>-|TRBJ2-5|-|TRBV4-3
CASSQVIQGKTQYF
TGCGCCAGCAGCCAAGTGATACAGGGAAAGACCCAGTACTTC
>TRBD1|TRBJ1-6|-|TRBV7-2
CASSHAGGSSYNSPLHF
TGTGCCAGCAGCCACGCAGGGGGTAGCTCCTATAATTCACCCCTCCACTTT
>-|TRBJ1-4|-|TRBV2
CASSVQGYEKLFF
TGTGCCAGCAGTGTACAGGGCTATGAAAAACTGTTTTTT
>TRBD2|TRBJ2-1|-|TRBV14
CASSQVTGRSNNEQFF
TGTGCCAGCAGCCAAGTCACCGGGAGGTCCAACAATGAGCAGTTCTTC
>-|TRBJ2-7|-|TRBV10-3
CAISEGGETYEQYF
TGTGCCATCAGTGAGGGCGGGGAGACCTACGAGCAGTACTTC
>TRBD2|TRBJ2-2|-|TRBV7-6
CASSYKPGLAGADGELFF
TGTGCCAGCAGCTACAAACCGGGACTAGCGGGGGCGGACGGGGAGCTGTTTTTT
>TRBD2|TRBJ2-2|-|TRBV7-9
CASSLAVTSGTRELFF
TGTGCCAGCAGCTTAGCGGTTACTAGCGGGACCCGGGAGCTGTTTTTT
>TRBD1|TRBJ2-5|-|TRBV5-1
CASSPRQGAGETQYF
TGCGCCAGCAGCCCGAGACAGGGGGCTGGGGAGACCCAGTACTTC
>-|TRBJ2-7|-|TRBV19
CASSMAGWHEQYF
TGTGCCAGTAGTATGGCAGGGTGGCACGAGCAGTACTTC
>-|TRBJ2-5|once|TRBV7-3
CASSIRPRETQYF
TGTGCCAGCAGCATAAGGCCCAGGGAGACCCAGTACTTC
>-|TRBJ2-1|-|TRBV4-1
CASSRSGGIGDEQFF
TGCGCCAGCAGCCGTTCCGGCGGGATAGGTGATGAGCAGTTCTTC
>TRBD1|TRBJ2-3|-|TRBV19
CATWTGGADTQYF
TGTGCCACTTGGACAGGGGGAGCAGATACGCAGTATTTT
>-|TRBJ2-7|-|TRBV5-6
CASSYSTYEQYF
TGTGCCAGCAGCTACAGTACCTACGAGCAGTACTTC
>-|TRBJ2-3|once|TRBV19
CASSIDGDSTDTQYF
TGTGCCAGTAGTATAGACGGAGATAGCACAGATACGCAGTATTTT
>TRBD2|TRBJ2-3|-|TRBV7-2
CASSRDGASGGDTQYF
TGTGCCAGCAGTCGAGACGGGGCTAGCGGGGGGGATACGCAGTATTTT
>-|TRBJ2-7|-|TRBV7-8
CASSLEGGNYYEQYF
TGTGCCAGCAGCTTAGAGGGAGGAAACTACTACGAGCAGTACTTC
>TRBD2|TRBJ2-2|-|TRBV28
CASSLGGTSGNTGELFF
TGTGCCAGCAGTTTAGGAGGGACTAGCGGTAACACCGGGGAGCTGTTTTTT
>TRBD2|TRBJ2-2|-|TRBV4-2
CASSQSGGANTGELFF
TGTGCCAGCAGCCAGAGCGGGGGGGCGAACACCGGGGAGCTGTTTTTT
>TRBD1|TRBJ1-1|-|TRBV7-3
CASSGGTGGFYGTEAFF
TGTGCCAGCAGCGGTGGGACAGGGGGTTTTTACGGCACTGAAGCTTTCTTT
>-|TRBJ2-1|once|TRBV12-1
CASNPRGFLNNEQFF
TGTGCCAGCAACCCCCGGGGATTTTTAAACAATGAGCAGTTCTTC
>-|TRBJ1-5|-|TRBV19
CASSIELPAGGQPQHF
TGTGCCAGTAGTATAGAGTTGCCCGCCGGGGGTCAGCCCCAGCATTTT
>-|TRBJ2-5|once|TRBV7-2
CASSLKAIQETQYF
TGTGCCAGCAGCTTAAAAGCGATCCAAGAGACCCAGTACTTC
>-|TRBJ1-1|-|TRBV5-1
CASSLNQEVGEAFF
TGCGCCAGCAGCTTAAATCAGGAAGTTGGTGAAGCTTTCTTT
>TRBD2|TRBJ2-7|-|TRBV28
CASSLRSGDSYEQYF
TGTGCCAGCAGTCTCCGAAGCGGGGACTCCTACGAGCAGTACTTC
>TRBD2|TRBJ2-1|-|TRBV5-5
CASSLEGTSGYNEQFF
TGTGCCAGCAGCTTGGAAGGGACTAGCGGCTACAATGAGCAGTTCTTC
>TRBD2|TRBJ2-7|-|TRBV6-5
CASSYSGSSGNYEQYF
TGTGCCAGCAGTTACTCAGGTTCTAGCGGCAACTACGAGCAGTACTTC
>-|TRBJ1-1|-|TRBV6-5
CASRLTGNTEAFF
TGTGCCAGCAGACTAACAGGGAACACTGAAGCTTTCTTT
>TRBD2|TRBJ2-7|-|TRBV27
CASSLGLAASYEQYF
TGTGCCAGCAGTTTAGGACTAGCGGCCTCCTACGAGCAGTACTTC
>TRBD2|TRBJ2-5|-|TRBV7-7
CASSFSGSPQETQYF
TGTGCTAGCAGCTTTAGCGGGAGCCCTCAAGAGACCCAGTACTTC
>TRBD1|TRBJ2-7|once|TRBV19
CASSEPGGAPFYEQYF
TGTGCCAGTAGTGAACCAGGGGGCGCCCCTTTCTACGAGCAGTACTTC
>-|TRBJ2-2|-|TRBV10-3
CAISELISNTGELFF
TGTGCCATCAGTGAACTTATCTCGAACACCGGGGAGCTGTTTTTT
>TRBD1|TRBJ2-3|-|TRBV11-2
CASSPPGVGTATDTQYF
TGTGCCAGCAGCCCCCCCGGGGTAGGGACAGCCACAGATACGCAGTATTTT
>TRBD2|TRBJ2-1|few|TRBV7-9
CASSLTSVDNEQFF
TGTGCCAGCAGCTTGACTAGCGTCGACAATGAGCAGTTCTTC
>-|TRBJ2-3|-|TRBV6-1
CASSEVAGSSTDTQYF
TGTGCCAGCAGTGAAGTTGCGGGGTCGAGCACAGATACGCAGTATTTT
>-|TRBJ2-7|-|TRBV13
CASSPERAYEQYF
TGTGCCAGCAGCCCCGAGAGGGCCTACGAGCAGTACTTC
>-|TRBJ2-7|once|TRBV6-5
CASSQGLEQYF
TGTGCCAGCAGCCAGGGTCTCGAGCAGTACTTC
>TRBD1|TRBJ2-3|-|TRBV4-1
CASSQDGDRGALYF
TGCGCCAGCAGCCAAGATGGGGACAGGGGAGCGCTCTATTTT
>TRBD2|TRBJ2-1|-|TRBV13
CASSDGLAGGPWFF
TGTGCCAGCAGCGACGGACTAGCGGGAGGGCCGTGGTTCTTC
>-|TRBJ1-1|-|TRBV25-1
CASSEYHRSTEAFF
TGTGCCAGCAGTGAATATCATAGGAGCACTGAAGCTTTCTTT
>-|TRBJ2-7|-|TRBV18
CASSPPSTGSYEQYF
TGTGCCAGCTCACCACCTTCGACAGGCTCCTACGAGCAGTACTTC
>TRBD2|TRBJ2-7|-|TRBV4-1
CASSQSPGGGQTLYEQYF
TGCGCCAGCAGCCAATCTCCCGGGGGGGGACAAACCCTCTACGAGCAGTACTTC
>-|TRBJ2-2|-|TRBV6-5
CASSYRASANTGELFF
TGTGCCAGCAGTTACAGGGCTAGCGCTAACACCGGGGAGCTGTTTTTT
>-|TRBJ2-3|-|TRBV27
CASSLIRSTDTQYF
TGTGCCAGCAGTTTAATCAGAAGCACAGATACGCAGTATTTT
>-|TRBJ1-1|once|TRBV6-1
CASRSALRAFF
TGTGCCAGCAGGTCCGCTTTGAGGGCTTTCTTT
>-|TRBJ1-1|once|TRBV4-2
CASSPNRAREAFF
TGTGCCAGCAGCCCGAACAGGGCGAGGGAAGCTTTCTTT
>TRBD1|TRBJ1-1|-|TRBV7-9
CASSWDRESTEAFF
TGTGCCAGCAGCTGGGACAGGGAGAGCACTGAAGCTTTCTTT
>TRBD2|TRBJ2-5|-|TRBV11-1
CASSFERGLQETQYF
TGTGCCAGCAGCTTTGAGCGGGGGCTCCAAGAGACCCAGTACTTC
>TRBD1|TRBJ1-1|-|TRBV7-9
CASGTGAGTEAFF
TGTGCCAGTGGGACAGGGGCGGGCACTGAAGCTTTCTTT
>TRBD1|TRBJ2-3|-|TRBV7-9
CASLRQGVREDTQYF
TGTGCCAGCTTAAGACAGGGGGTTCGAGAAGATACGCAGTATTTT
>TRBD2|TRBJ2-5|few|TRBV6-4
CASSDSSPSGRRETQYF
TGTGCCAGCAGTGACTCGAGTCCTAGCGGGAGGCGTGAGACCCAGTACTTC